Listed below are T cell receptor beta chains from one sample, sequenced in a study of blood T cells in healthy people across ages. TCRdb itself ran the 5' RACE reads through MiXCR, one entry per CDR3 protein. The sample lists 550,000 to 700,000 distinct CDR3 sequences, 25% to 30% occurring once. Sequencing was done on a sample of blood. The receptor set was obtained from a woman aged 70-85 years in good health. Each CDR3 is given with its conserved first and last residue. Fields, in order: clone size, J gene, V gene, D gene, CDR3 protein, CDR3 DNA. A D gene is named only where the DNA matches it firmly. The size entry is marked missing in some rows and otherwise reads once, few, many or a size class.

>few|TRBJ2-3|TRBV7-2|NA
CASSFNRDTQYF
TGTGCCAGCAGCTTTAACCGAGATACGCAGTATTTT
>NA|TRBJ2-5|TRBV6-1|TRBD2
CASGEGGGAWETQYF
TGTGCCAGCGGTGAAGGCGGGGGGGCTTGGGAGACCCAGTACTTC
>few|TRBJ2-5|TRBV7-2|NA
CASSLGVGVQETQYF
TGTGCCAGCAGCTTAGGGGTCGGGGTCCAAGAGACCCAGTACTTC
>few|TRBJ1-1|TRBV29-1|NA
CSVDLITEAFF
TGCAGCGTTGATCTGATCACTGAAGCTTTCTTT
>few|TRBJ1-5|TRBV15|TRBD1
CATSRDEGQGAGQPQHF
TGTGCCACCAGCAGAGATGAGGGACAGGGGGCCGGTCAGCCCCAGCATTTT
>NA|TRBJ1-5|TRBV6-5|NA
CASSYSVSNQPQHF
TGTGCCAGCAGTTACTCTGTGAGTAATCAGCCCCAGCATTTT
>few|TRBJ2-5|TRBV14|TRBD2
CASSQDRRTSGETQYF
TGTGCCAGCAGCCAAGATCGGAGGACTAGCGGAGAGACCCAGTACTTC
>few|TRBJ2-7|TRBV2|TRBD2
CASSEVLAGARYEQYF
TGTGCCAGCAGTGAAGTACTAGCGGGGGCCCGCTACGAGCAGTACTTC
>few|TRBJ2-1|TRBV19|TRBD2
CASSRGLAGVLEQFF
TGTGCCAGTAGTCGTGGACTAGCGGGGGTTCTTGAGCAGTTCTTC
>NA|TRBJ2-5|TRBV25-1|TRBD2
CASSEGGRGRYQETQYF
TGTGCCAGCAGCGAAGGAGGGCGGGGGAGGTACCAAGAGACCCAGTACTTC
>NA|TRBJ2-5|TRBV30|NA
CAWSVLYRTQYF
TGTGCCTGGAGTGTACTTTATAGGACCCAGTACTTC
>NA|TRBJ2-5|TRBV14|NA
CASSQVGGLGRETQYF
TGTGCCAGCAGCCAAGTTGGGGGACTTGGTCGAGAGACCCAGTACTTC
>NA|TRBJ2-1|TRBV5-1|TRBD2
CASSFGLAVYNEQFF
TGCGCCAGCAGCTTCGGACTAGCGGTCTACAATGAGCAGTTCTTC
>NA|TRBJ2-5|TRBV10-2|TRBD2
CASSKTSGGLETQYF
TGCGCCAGCAGTAAGACTAGCGGGGGTTTGGAGACCCAGTACTTC
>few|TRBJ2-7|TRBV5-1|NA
CASSFKSTNSPYEQYF
TGCGCCAGCAGCTTTAAATCTACCAATTCCCCCTACGAGCAGTACTTC
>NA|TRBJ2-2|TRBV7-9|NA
CASRAGGSGELFF
TGTGCCAGCAGGGCCGGTGGGTCCGGGGAGCTGTTTTTT
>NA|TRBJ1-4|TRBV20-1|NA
CSARDLHSSAGLFF
TGCAGTGCTAGAGATCTTCACAGCTCCGCAGGACTGTTTTTT
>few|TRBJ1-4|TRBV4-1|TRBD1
CASSQVEGAEEKLFF
TGCGCCAGCAGCCAAGTCGAGGGGGCAGAGGAAAAACTGTTTTTT
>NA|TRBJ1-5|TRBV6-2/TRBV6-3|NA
CATIPSGPNQPQHF
TGTGCCACCATACCCTCAGGACCCAATCAGCCCCAGCATTTT
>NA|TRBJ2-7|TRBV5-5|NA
CASSRGGSSHEQYF
TGTGCCAGCAGCAGGGGGGGCAGCTCCCACGAGCAGTACTTC
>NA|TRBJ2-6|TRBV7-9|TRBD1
CASSRMTGTTGANVLTF
TGTGCCAGCAGCCGAATGACAGGGACCACTGGGGCCAACGTCCTGACTTTC
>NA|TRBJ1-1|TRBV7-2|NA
CASSIREGRLIMNTEAFF
TGTGCCAGCAGCATAAGGGAGGGCAGACTCATCATGAACACTGAAGCTTTCTTT
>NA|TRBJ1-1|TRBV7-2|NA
CATKGSGATEAFF
TGTGCCACCAAAGGCTCAGGGGCCACTGAAGCTTTCTTT
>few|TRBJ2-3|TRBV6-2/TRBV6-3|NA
CASSYSSTDTQYF
TGTGCCAGCAGTTACTCTAGCACAGATACGCAGTATTTT
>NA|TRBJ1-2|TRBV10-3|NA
CAISEEAESYGYTF
TGTGCCATCAGTGAGGAGGCAGAGTCCTATGGCTACACCTTC
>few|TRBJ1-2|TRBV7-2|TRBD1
CASSRDRGQTNYGYTF
TGTGCCAGCAGCCGAGACAGGGGTCAGACTAACTATGGCTACACCTTC
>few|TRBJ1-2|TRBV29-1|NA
CSALARELGPYGYTF
TGCAGCGCCCTCGCGCGGGAGCTAGGTCCCTATGGCTACACCTTC
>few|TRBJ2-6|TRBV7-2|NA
CASSLVPQGGSGANVLTF
TGTGCCAGCAGCTTAGTTCCACAGGGAGGCTCTGGGGCCAACGTCCTGACTTTC
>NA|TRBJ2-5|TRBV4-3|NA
CASGQSVGPRGQYF
TGCGCCAGCGGCCAATCAGTAGGGCCTAGGGGCCAGTACTTC
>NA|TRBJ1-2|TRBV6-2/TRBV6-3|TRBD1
CASRTGGAGYGYTF
TGTGCCAGCAGAACAGGGGGCGCGGGCTATGGCTACACCTTC
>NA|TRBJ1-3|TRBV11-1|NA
CASSLRRTGNTIYF
TGTGCCAGCAGCTTGAGGAGGACTGGAAACACCATATATTTT
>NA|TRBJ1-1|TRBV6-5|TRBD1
CASGGQGAPTEAFF
TGTGCCAGCGGGGGACAGGGGGCACCAACTGAAGCTTTCTTT
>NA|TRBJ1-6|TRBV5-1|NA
CASSLVTDNSPLHF
TGCGCCAGCAGCTTGGTGACAGATAATTCACCCCTCCACTTT
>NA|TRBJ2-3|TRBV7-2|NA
CASSLTSDRFRPDTQYF
TGTGCCAGCAGCCTCACTTCAGACAGGTTTCGCCCAGATACGCAGTATTTT
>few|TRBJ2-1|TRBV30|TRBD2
CAWSIRLAGIGNEQFF
TGTGCCTGGAGTATTCGACTAGCGGGGATTGGTAATGAGCAGTTCTTC
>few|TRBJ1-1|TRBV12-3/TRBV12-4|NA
CASRQQGGWDTEAFF
TGTGCCAGCAGGCAACAGGGTGGTTGGGACACTGAAGCTTTCTTT
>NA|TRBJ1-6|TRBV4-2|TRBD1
CASSYTGTGVDYNSPLHF
TGTGCCAGCAGCTATACCGGGACAGGGGTCGACTATAATTCACCCCTCCACTTT
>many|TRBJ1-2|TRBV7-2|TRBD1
CASSLVGTGTGNYGYTF
TGTGCCAGCAGCTTAGTAGGTACAGGGACAGGAAACTATGGCTACACCTTC
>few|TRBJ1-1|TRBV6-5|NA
CASSRSGYYTEAFF
TGTGCCAGCAGTCGTTCGGGGTATTACACTGAAGCTTTCTTT
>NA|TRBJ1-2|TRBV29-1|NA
CSVDRGVWEGYTF
TGCAGCGTTGATCGGGGGGTATGGGAAGGCTACACCTTC
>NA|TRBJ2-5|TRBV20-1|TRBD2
CTANPGLAETQYF
TGCACTGCCAACCCGGGACTAGCGGAGACCCAGTACTTC
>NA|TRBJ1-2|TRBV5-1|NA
CASRGDNYGYTF
TGCGCCAGCAGGGGGGACAACTATGGCTACACCTTC
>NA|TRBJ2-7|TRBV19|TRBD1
CASSIGTGAYEQYF
TGTGCCAGTAGTATAGGGACAGGGGCCTACGAGCAGTACTTC
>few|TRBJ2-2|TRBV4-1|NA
CASSQRSPQVTGELFF
TGCGCCAGCAGCCAACGATCCCCCCAGGTCACCGGGGAGCTGTTTTTT